The present T cell receptor (beta chain) was sequenced within a study of blood T cell repertoires in COVID-19 (TCRdb year 2020). Study-level background: Samples from collaborators originated in the United States, Italy and Spain and spanned both the acute and convalescent phases of COVID-19. The dataset comprised deeply sampled blood TCRbeta repertoires from subjects exposed to, actively infected with, or recovered from COVID-19. The samples were drawn from the first 160 participants of the ongoing ImmuneRACE study and from 1,254 subjects provided by 6 global collaborators. The sample metadata nearly always contained a de-identified subject ID, COVID-19 status, age in years and sex. Where HLA class I and class II types were available, the types were taken from metadata supplied by the sample provider, not from assay-based typing. The material from the prospective study consisted of cDNA or gDNA derived from T cells, B-cell-depleted T cells, or PBMCs. The repertoires were released in a freely available public database intended as a resource for research on the immune response to SARS-CoV-2. Results the study describes overall, beyond this receptor: The amount of clinical and demographic metadata varied by source and participant and was provided uncurated.

The immunoSEQ Assay, a bias-controlled multiplex PCR, was used to amplify TCRbeta CDR3 regions from genomic DNA. The authors' analysis ran thus. The number of nucleated cells in each sample was estimated by amplification of reference gene primers within the assay. Sequence reads were collapsed and filtered to measure the absolute abundance of every unique TCRbeta CDR3 rearrangement. Productive Simpson clonality was computed per sample as the square root of Simpson's diversity index over productive rearrangements. The immuneACCESS repertoire file appears here via TCRdb, limited to in-frame rearrangements. These files lack a portion of the clones; in checked studies, under half of the deficit traces to unresolved V genes, and the cause of the others is not known. From that table come the V and J calls and clone size; the DNA was used to work out D and trimming. Recorded for this sample are 300,000 to 400,000 clones; more than 70% of them occurred a single time. Approximately 1.8% of the sample is taken by the ten largest.

Comments on this clone: The antigen it recognizes is unknown. No qualities accompany the bases; no much larger clone lies one base away.

In Seattle, one collaborating source enrolled patients while the infection was active and tracked those patients longitudinally over the course of disease. Collaborating institutions collected whole blood in K2EDTA tubes following their own protocols. Collaborator samples were shipped for TCRbeta analysis as frozen whole blood, isolated PBMCs, or DNA extracted from either sample type. The sequence derives from a woman in her twenties or thirties with COVID-19, enrolled during active disease. Sequencing used peripheral blood.

CDR3 loop: CASSAGTSGGRNEQFF. The DNA reads as follows: TGTGCCAGCAGCGCTGGGACTAGCGGGGGGAGGAATGAGCAGTTCTTC. The chain was built from TRBV11-3 and TRBJ2-1, with 15 middle bases fitting TRBD2. For CDR1 and CDR2, the germline V gene lists SGHNT and YENEEA. At the junction V is shortened by 5 bases and J by 7 bases; bases outside the gene matches: 6. CDR3 length: 16 amino acids, cysteine to phenylalanine. Kept here is only the CDR3 DNA, which spans 48 bases and is read in frame from base 1. With the rest looked up from the reference TRBV11-3 and TRBJ2-1 genes rather than sequenced, the full variable domain is EAGVVQSPRYKIIEKKQPVAFWCNPISGHNTLYWYLQNLGQGPELLIRYENEEAVDDSQLPKDRFSAERLKGVDSTLKIQPAELGDSAVYLCASSAGTSGGRNEQFFGPGTRLTVL.